These 28 T cell receptor beta chains came from one sample sequenced in a study of post-analysis software for immune sequencing data. Overall study findings and caveats: Patients used about five TRBV segments, including TRBV5-6, TRBV5-1 and TRBV20-1, more often than controls.

Antigens of these TCRs are unknown. Carried by the TCR beta cDNA libraries were unique molecular identifiers. TCRdb processed the PCR reads anew with MiXCR; each CDR3 protein has one entry. The sample lists some 700,000 distinct CDR3 sequences, 59% occurring once. The sequenced sample was blood. The receptors were gathered from a girl aged 2 to 9 with multiple sclerosis.

This rearrangement joins TRBV20-1 to TRBJ2-3, with a weak D call TRBD1 (6 bases). Deletions cut 3 bases from V and 6 bases from J, with 13 bases between. Germline CDR1 and CDR2: DFQATT and SNEGSKA (reference sequence). CDR3 size: 13 residues. CDR3 in amino acids: CSASLGAEDTQYF. CDR3 DNA sequence: TGCAGTGCTAGTTTGGGGGCGGAGGATACGCAGTATTTT.

The sample holds a few counts of this clonotype. The chain links TRBV10-3 to TRBJ1-2; 8 bases match TRBD1. V shed 10 bases, J shed 3 bases, and the junction held 7 bases outside the gene matches. CDR1 is ENHRY, CDR2 SYGVKD, per germline. The CDR3 is 13 residues long. The CDR3 loop is CASEAGGDYGYTF. Here the CDR3 DNA reads TGTGCCAGCGAAGCAGGGGGCGACTATGGCTACACCTTC.

This clonotype was recorded a few times. This chain connects TRBV11-2 to TRBJ1-6; 10 bases are a match to TRBD1. Germline V gives CDR1 SGHAT, CDR2 FQNNGV. This CDR3 is built from 16 residues. Losses at the gene ends were 6 bases for V and 7 bases for J; bases not matched to a gene: 9. CDR3 loop: CASRGLGQGLNSPLHF. The CDR3 DNA reads as TGTGCCAGCAGGGGGTTGGGACAGGGGTTGAATTCACCCCTCCACTTT.

The chain couples TRBV5-6 to TRBJ2-6; D possibly corresponds to TRBD2 (6 bases). This CDR3 has 16 amino acids. The V gene's germline CDR1 is SGHDT and CDR2 YYEEEE. Trimming took off 4 bases at V and 2 bases at J, with 13 bases between the two ends. The CDR3 here is CASSRLTGAGANVLTF. As DNA, the CDR3 is TGTGCCAGCAGCCGGCTAACGGGGGCTGGGGCCAACGTCCTGACTTTC. Full variable domain (remainder filled in from reference TRBV5-6 and TRBJ2-6): DAGVTQSPTHLIKTRGQQVTLRCSPKSGHDTVSWYQQALGQGPQFIFQYYEEEERQRGNFPDRFSGHQFPNYSSELNVNALLLGDSALYLCASSRLTGAGANVLTFGAGSRLTVL.

V usage is TRBV9 and J usage is TRBJ2-3; 10 bases are shared with TRBD2. The CDR3 contains 18 residues. Germline V gene data show CDR1 as SGDLS and CDR2 as YYNGEE. The J segment lost 4 bases and the V segment lost 1 base, leaving 12 bases of the junction unmatched. The CDR3 DNA reads as TGTGCCAGCAGCGTATTCCCTTCTAGCGGGAGAAGGCCAGATACGCAGTATTTT. This gives the protein CASSVFPSSGRRPDTQYF.

The CDR3 DNA is TGTGCCATCAGTGAGTCTATGACCCCGAGGGCCAAAAACATTCAGTACTTC. This encodes CAISESMTPRAKNIQYF. The chain couples TRBV10-3 to TRBJ2-4; D remains unclear. V was pared by 0 bases and J by 1 base, with 13 bases between. This CDR3 contains 17 residues. In germline, CDR1 is ENHRY, CDR2 SYGVKD.

This clonotype was counted between two and nine times. This chain connects TRBV20-1 to TRBJ2-1, with unresolved D. This CDR3 has 13 residues. Trimming stripped 5 bases from V and 3 bases from J, with 11 bases between. Per the germline V gene, CDR1 is DFQATT and CDR2 is SNEGSKA (reference sequence). CDR3 nucleotides: TGCAGTGCTCGTGTGGGTCTCTACAATGAGCAGTTCTTC. This codes for CSARVGLYNEQFF.

The gene calls are TRBV3-1 and TRBJ2-2; perhaps TRBD2 as D (6 bases). CDR1 LGHDT and CDR2 YNNKEL come from the germline V gene (reference sequence). The CDR3 runs 16 residues. V dropped 4 bases and J dropped 7 bases, with 19 bases sitting between them. This CDR3 reads CASSPGLREEIGELFF. The CDR3 bases are TGTGCCAGCAGCCCCGGACTACGCGAAGAGATCGGGGAGCTGTTTTTT.

For this clonotype: One end of the junction fails to match germline, which may point to a read error. V is TRBV5-5 and J is TRBJ2-1; the D is unclear. Germline V lookup: CDR1 SGHKS, CDR2 YYEKEE (reference sequence). The CDR3 has 16 residues. The CDR3 bases are TGTGCCAGCAGCGTAAGGACGGTGAGCTCCTACAATGAGCAGGTCTTC. Translation gives CASSVRTVSSYNEQVF. Based on the CDR3 plus reference TRBV5-5 and TRBJ2-1, the full variable domain is DAGVTQSPTHLIKTRGQQVTLRCSPISGHKSVSWYQQVLGQGPQFIFQYYEKEERGRGNFPDRFSARQFPNYSSELNVNALLLGDSALYLCASSVRTVSSYNEQVFGPGTRLTVL.

This sequence joins TRBV5-1 and TRBJ1-4; D is undetermined. Germline CDR1 is SGHRS and CDR2 is YFSETQ. Between the trimmed V and J ends, which lost 7 bases and 2 bases, there was a span of 12 bases. There are 14 residues in the CDR3. The CDR3, as DNA: TGCGCCAGCCACAAGGGCCCCACTAATGAAAAACTGTTTTTT. Residues: CASHKGPTNEKLFF. Drawing the rest from reference TRBV5-1 and TRBJ1-4, the complete variable domain is KAGVTQTPRYLIKTRGQQVTLSCSPISGHRSVSWYQQTPGQGLQFLFEYFSETQRNKGNFPGRFSGRQFSNSRSEMNVSTLELGDSALYLCASHKGPTNEKLFFGSGTQLSVL.

In its sample, this clonotype was seen a few times. The genes are TRBV5-1 and TRBJ2-7; 9 bases align to TRBD2. The CDR3 has 14 amino acids. Unmatched junction bases numbered 8, after V lost 4 bases and J lost 6 bases. Germline-derived CDR1 and CDR2 are SGHRS and YFSETQ. CDR3 DNA sequence: TGCGCCAGCAGCGCCGGGACTAGCAGTCCCGAGCAGTACTTC. This encodes CASSAGTSSPEQYF.

The chain couples TRBV6-1 to TRBJ2-2; no firm D call. There are 14 residues in the CDR3. Per the germline V gene, CDR1 is MNHNS and CDR2 is SASEGT. Trimming left V 6 bases short and J 1 base short, with 9 bases between. This chain's CDR3 is CASRRQENTGELFF. The CDR3 DNA follows: TGTGCCAGCAGGAGGCAGGAGAACACCGGGGAGCTGTTTTTT.

In this sample, this clonotype turned up once. The rearrangement joins TRBV5-1 to TRBJ2-3; D unresolved. This CDR3 spans 15 amino acids. Germline V gene data show CDR1 as SGHRS and CDR2 as YFSETQ. Between the trimmed V and J ends, which lost 5 bases and 2 bases, there was a span of 15 bases. In DNA form, the CDR3 reads TGCGCCAGCAGTCTGAAAAACGGAATCACAGATACGCAGTATTTT. Amino acids: CASSLKNGITDTQYF.

This clonotype was counted a few times. The chain recombines TRBV11-3 with TRBJ2-1; TRBD2 matches 8 bases. J lost 9 bases, V lost 5 bases, and 15 bases had no gene match. There are 16 residues in the CDR3. The germline gives CDR1 SGHNT, CDR2 YENEEA. The CDR3 DNA reads TGTGCCAGCAGCGACCCTCAATCCGGGGGGGCTCGTGAGCAGTTCTTC. This encodes CASSDPQSGGAREQFF.

The rearrangement uses TRBV27 and TRBJ2-3, with D maybe TRBD2 (6 bases). Germline assignment: CDR1 MNHEY and CDR2 SMNVEV (reference sequence). Trimming pared 3 bases from V and 4 bases from J, leaving 14 bases between. This CDR3 spans 15 amino acids. The DNA of the CDR3 is TGTGCCAGCAGTTTTCTAGGGGAGGAGGCAGATACGCAGTATTTT. This sequence encodes CASSFLGEEADTQYF.

The sample holds a few counts of this clonotype. The J gene is TRBJ2-1, the V gene TRBV7-2; D is ambiguous. With 5 bases removed from V and 4 bases from J, the gap between germline ends came to 12 bases. The CDR3 runs to 14 residues. Germline CDR1 is SGHTA and CDR2 is FQGNSA. The CDR3 region is CASSPGSLYNEQFF. The CDR3 nucleotides read TGTGCCAGCAGCCCCGGAAGCCTGTACAATGAGCAGTTCTTC.

The rearrangement links TRBV20-1 to TRBJ2-3; D remains ambiguous. Germline CDR1 DFQATT, CDR2 SNEGSKA (reference sequence). V was pared by 6 bases and J by 5 bases, with 6 bases between. The CDR3 loop spans 10 amino acids. The CDR3 bases are TGCAGTGCAGGCATAGATACGCAGTATTTT. Encoded protein: CSAGIDTQYF.

This chain links TRBV6-6 with TRBJ1-2; no clear D gene. The CDR3 spans 11 residues. Germline CDR1 MNHNY, CDR2 SVGAGI (reference sequence). V was clipped by 0 bases and J by 8 bases, with 4 bases between them. The DNA of the CDR3 is TGTGCCAGCAGTTACTCGAGGGGCTACACCTTC. Its protein product is CASSYSRGYTF.

The chain employs TRBV20-1 and TRBJ1-2; weak D call: TRBD1 (6 bases). Germline V CDR1 and CDR2: DFQATT, SNEGSKA (reference sequence). CDR3 length: 16 residues. Trimming took 3 bases from V and 4 from J, leaving 21 bases between them. Here the CDR3 reads CSARLAGIRGAYGYTF. In DNA, the CDR3 is TGCAGTGCTAGGTTGGCAGGGATACGGGGGGCCTATGGCTACACCTTC.

The J gene is TRBJ2-3, the V gene TRBV5-5; D assignment may be TRBD1 or TRBD2 (7 bases each). The CDR3 has 16 residues. V was clipped by 4 bases and J by 2 bases, with 17 bases between them. The V gene's germline CDR1 is SGHKS and CDR2 YYEKEE (reference sequence). This CDR3 reads CASSRAGGGITDTQYF. DNA of the CDR3: TGTGCCAGCAGCCGGGCAGGGGGGGGGATCACAGATACGCAGTATTTT. The full variable domain, in which reference TRBV5-5 and TRBJ2-3 provide the parts outside the CDR3, is DAGVTQSPTHLIKTRGQQVTLRCSPISGHKSVSWYQQVLGQGPQFIFQYYEKEERGRGNFPDRFSARQFPNYSSELNVNALLLGDSALYLCASSRAGGGITDTQYFGPGTRLTVL.

This clonotype has more than one count but fewer than ten. V and J are TRBV4-3 and TRBJ2-1; 7 bases align to TRBD1. Per the germline V gene, CDR1 is LGHNA and CDR2 is YSLEER. The V gene end was trimmed by 2 bases and the J gene end by 2 bases; junction bases not matched to a gene: 9. The CDR3 consists of 17 residues. CDR3 DNA sequence: TGCGCCAGCAGCCAACGCACAGGGGAAAGAGCCTACAATGAGCAGTTCTTC. Amino acids: CASSQRTGERAYNEQFF.

The table lists this clonotype with a few counts. The chain couples TRBV20-1 to TRBJ2-3; 8 bases are a match to TRBD2. The CDR3 consists of 15 residues. V shed 6 bases and J 2 bases; nucleotides not matched to a gene: 10. CDR1 DFQATT and CDR2 SNEGSKA come from the germline V gene (reference sequence). CDR3 loop: CSALEGRGDTDTQYF. The DNA of the CDR3 is TGCAGTGCCCTAGAAGGGCGGGGGGACACAGATACGCAGTATTTT.

This clonotype was observed a handful of times. The rearrangement joins TRBV3-1 to TRBJ2-3; the match to TRBD2 covers 7 bases. The V gene end was trimmed by 4 bases and the J gene end by 4 bases; junction bases not matched to a gene: 5. From germline, CDR1 is LGHDT and CDR2 YNNKEL (reference sequence). This CDR3 is built from 14 residues. The CDR3 bases are TGTGCCAGCAGCCTCGGGGGGTCGGCAGATACGCAGTATTTT. It translates to CASSLGGSADTQYF.

This sequence joins TRBV25-1 and TRBJ2-5; 8 bases match TRBD2. The CDR3 is 15 residues long. V was pared by 6 bases and J by 4 bases, with 10 bases of the junction left unmatched. Germline values: CDR1 MGHDK, CDR2 SYGVNS. The chain's CDR3 is CASSPGGASAETQYF. The DNA for the CDR3 is TGTGCCAGCAGCCCGGGGGGGGCGTCGGCAGAGACCCAGTACTTC.

The V gene is TRBV5-1, the J gene TRBJ2-1; D might be TRBD1 (6 bases). CDR3 length: 14 residues. Germline CDR1 SGHRS, CDR2 YFSETQ. V gave up 5 bases and J gave up 5 bases, with 14 bases separating them. Written as DNA, the CDR3 is TGCGCCAGCAGTGGCAGGGGATTGGACAATGAGCAGTTCTTC. Translation: CASSGRGLDNEQFF.

This rearrangement joins TRBV7-9 to TRBJ2-5, with D perhaps matching TRBD1 or TRBD2 (5 bases each). The CDR3 runs 15 residues. Germline V gene data show CDR1 as SEHNR and CDR2 as FQNEAQ (reference sequence). V was pared by 6 bases and J by 4 bases, with 18 bases between. The CDR3 sequence: CASRTPGRHGETQYF. As DNA, the CDR3 is TGTGCCAGCAGAACCCCGGGACGCCACGGAGAGACCCAGTACTTC.

The chain is built from TRBV7-9 and TRBJ2-5; a weak D match, TRBD2 (5 bases). This CDR3 is 15 amino acids long. V lost 1 base to trimming and J lost 5 bases, with 14 bases between them. CDR1 SEHNR and CDR2 FQNEAQ come from the germline V gene (reference sequence). The CDR3 sequence: CASSLEPGERETQYF. CDR3 bases: TGTGCCAGCAGCTTAGAACCTGGGGAGAGGGAGACCCAGTACTTC. Drawing the rest from reference TRBV7-9 and TRBJ2-5, the complete variable domain is DTGVSQNPRHKITKRGQNVTFRCDPISEHNRLYWYRQTLGQGPEFLTYFQNEAQLEKSRLLSDRFSAERPKGSFSTLEIQRTEQGDSAMYLCASSLEPGERETQYFGPGTRLLVL.

The chain couples TRBV29-1 to TRBJ2-3, with D unclear. Trimming left V 3 bases short and J 4 bases short, with 11 bases between. Looked up from germline, CDR1 is SQVTM and CDR2 is ANQGSEA. This CDR3 comprises 13 residues. CDR3 in DNA: TGCAGCGTTGAGTCTAGGTTCTCAGATACGCAGTATTTT. It is translated as CSVESRFSDTQYF.